This T cell receptor (beta chain) was sequenced during a study of OX40 agonist ivuxolimab in advanced cancers. For the wider study: Ivuxolimab, which targeted the costimulatory receptor OX40 (CD134), was an agonistic, fully human IgG2 monoclonal antibody. Intravenous ivuxolimab was administered to patients every 2 weeks at six dose levels: 0.01, 0.1, 0.3, 1.5, 3 and 10 mg/kg. Of the approximately 54 patients in dose escalation, about 19 had hepatocellular carcinoma, about 15 had melanoma, 9 had renal cell carcinoma and 9 had head and neck cancer. The dose-escalation cohort was approximately 83% male with a mean age of around 64 years, ranging from roughly 20 to 80. Prior anti-PD-1, anti-PD-L1 or anti-CTLA-4 therapy was permitted, and checkpoint inhibitors had been received by roughly two fifths of dose-escalation patients. Partial responses occurred in three dose-escalation patients, of whom one had hepatocellular carcinoma and two had cutaneous melanoma. The point of sequencing TCRbeta in the periphery was to test whether ivuxolimab changed TCR sequence diversity and drove clonal T-cell expansion. The paper covers the monotherapy dose-escalation part of the phase I ivuxolimab trial, which included N = 52 patients.

The trial excluded patients who had a history of autoimmune disease or who were on systemic immunosuppression. In every dose cohort, peripheral blood was drawn for TCR sequencing at baseline, cycle 4 day 1, and cycle 7 day 1. The samples were taken from a phase I, first-in-human, multicenter, open-label dose-escalation trial of ivuxolimab. Adults with locally advanced or metastatic melanoma, renal cell carcinoma, hepatocellular carcinoma or head and neck squamous cell carcinoma were enrolled in the trial. CD4+ and CD8+ T cells were sorted separately from peripheral blood before TCR sequencing. From a lookup of the germline V gene, CDR1 and CDR2 are KGHSH and LQKENI. The CDR3 covers 18 residues, taking in both the cysteine and the phenylalanine. Just the 54-base CDR3 DNA is kept, in frame starting at base 1. V is clipped by 2 bases and J by 0 bases, and the sequence between their germline boundaries is 14 bases long.

Points the paper makes about the study in general: At doses from 0.1 to 3.0 mg/kg, clonal expansion was seen in both CD4+ and CD8+ blood T cells between baseline and week 6. After ivuxolimab, more expanded clones were found on average in CD8+ T cells than in CD4+ T cells. Low levels of normalized T-cell clonal expansion were also seen in some nonresponding patients. The antigen specificity of the clonally expanded peripheral T cells was not determined. In the 0.1-3.0 mg/kg groups, partial responders had among the lowest normalized peripheral clonal expansion, particularly in CD8+ T cells.

A remark on this clone: Its antigen has not been determined. Base qualities are not provided; no much larger clone lies one nucleotide away.

Genomic DNA was isolated from the sorted cells so that the TCRbeta CDR3 region could be sequenced. TCRbeta CDR3 regions were sequenced using the immunoSEQ Assay. TCRdb obtained this table from immuneACCESS and retained in-frame rearrangements with V and J assigned. These tables miss some clones; where compared with another copy, unresolved V genes account for less than half of the shortfall, and the remainder is unexplained. Within this sample are 60,000 to 65,000 clones, with roughly 81% of them counted one time only. Around 9.5% of the sample comes from the top ten. The clonotype originates from an adult with an advanced solid tumor such as melanoma, head and neck, liver or kidney cancer. The sample in question was CD4+ or CD8+ T cells sorted from blood, obtained in a trial of the OX40 agonist ivuxolimab. The chain is made from TRBV18 and TRBJ2-6; the D gene remains uncertain. The CDR3 loop reads CASSPGGRSLSGANVLTF. The nucleotide sequence reads as follows: TGTGCCAGCTCACCAGGTGGCAGATCCCTCTCTGGGGCCAACGTCCTGACTTTC. Joined to the reference TRBV18 and TRBJ2-6 proteins, this CDR3 gives the full variable domain: NAGVMQNPRHLVRRRGQEARLRCSPMKGHSHVYWYRQLPEEGLKFMVYLQKENIIDESGMPKERFSAEFPKEGPSILRIQQVVRGDSAAYFCASSPGGRSLSGANVLTFGAGSRLTVL.